The TCR beta chain under discussion was sequenced for a study of regulatory and conventional T cells in RAG deficiency. The CDR3 covers 14 residues. Trimming stripped 0 bases from V and 2 bases from J, with 9 bases between. Germline-derived CDR1 and CDR2 are SQVTM and ANQGSEA. Points from the study as a whole: Other subsets showed 9 to 10-fold reductions, but Treg unique TCR beta sequences fell approximately 100-fold in these patients. Omenn CD25-high CD127-low cells may be activated cells, not true Tregs. RAG-deficient patients showed markedly lower Shannon entropy and higher Simpson indices than control T-cell subsets.

Turning to this clone: Its antigen is still unknown.

This table comes from immunoSEQ multiplex PCR, and its TCRdb copy is limited to in-frame clones, with some not included. The sample lists about 30,000 clones, about 96% occurring once. Conventional CD4+ T cells were sorted from blood as CD25-low CD127-high cells. Separately, the same data were catalogued under a study of regulatory T cells. That study reports: The PCR used 52 TRBV and 13 TRBJ primers. Regulatory T cells showed the strongest V-J pair restriction and V/J gene skewing among patient repertoires.

This receptor was identified in a human donor in good health. The chain combines TRBV29-1 with TRBJ2-3; the D gene is possibly TRBD1 (5 bases). Sequences were obtained from CD25- CD4+ T cells sorted from blood. This CDR3 is CSVEDPTATDTQYF. The CDR3, as DNA: TGCAGCGTTGAAGACCCGACAGCCACAGATACGCAGTATTTT.